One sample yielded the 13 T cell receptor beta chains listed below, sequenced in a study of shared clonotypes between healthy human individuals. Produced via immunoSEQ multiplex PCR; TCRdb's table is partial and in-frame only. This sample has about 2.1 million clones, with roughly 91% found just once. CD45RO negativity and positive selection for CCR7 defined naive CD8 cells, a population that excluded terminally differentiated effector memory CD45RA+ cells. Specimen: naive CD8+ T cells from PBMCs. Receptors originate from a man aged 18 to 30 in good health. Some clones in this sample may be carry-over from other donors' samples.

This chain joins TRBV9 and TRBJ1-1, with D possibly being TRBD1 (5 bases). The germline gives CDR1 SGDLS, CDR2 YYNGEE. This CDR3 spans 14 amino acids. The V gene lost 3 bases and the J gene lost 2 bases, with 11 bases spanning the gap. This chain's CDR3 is CASSAPGLNTEAFF. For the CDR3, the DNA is TGTGCCAGCAGCGCCCCAGGGCTCAACACTGAAGCTTTCTTT.

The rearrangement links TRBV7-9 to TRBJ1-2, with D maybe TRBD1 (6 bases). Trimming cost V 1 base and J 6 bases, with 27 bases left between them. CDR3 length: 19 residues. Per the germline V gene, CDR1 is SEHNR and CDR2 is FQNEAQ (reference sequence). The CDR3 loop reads CASSLVPGEGRGAKDGYTF. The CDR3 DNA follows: TGTGCCAGCAGCTTAGTCCCCGGCGAGGGGCGGGGGGCGAAGGATGGCTACACCTTC.

The CDR3 DNA reads TGTGCCAGCACCCAAGGGGGGGCGGGGACCCAGTACTTC. It is translated as CASTQGGAGTQYF. The V gene is TRBV5-6, the J gene TRBJ2-5; possibly TRBD2 for D (7 bases). V lost 6 bases, J lost 7 bases, and 16 bases lay in between. This CDR3 is 13 amino acids long. Germline assignment: CDR1 SGHDT and CDR2 YYEEEE.

The CDR3 bases are TGTGCTACTGGGCCAGGGGGTAGTTATGGCTACACCTTC. Protein: CATGPGGSYGYTF. V and J are TRBV12-5 and TRBJ1-2; 7 bases are shared with TRBD1. The CDR3 extends over 13 amino acids. Germline lookup yields CDR1 LGHNT and CDR2 FRNRAP. Unmatched junction bases numbered 10, after V lost 10 bases and J lost 5 bases.

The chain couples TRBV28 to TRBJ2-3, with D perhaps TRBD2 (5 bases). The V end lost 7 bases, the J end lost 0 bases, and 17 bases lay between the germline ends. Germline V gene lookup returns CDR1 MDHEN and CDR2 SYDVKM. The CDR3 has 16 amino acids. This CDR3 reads CASTPERSRSTDTQYF. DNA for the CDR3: TGTGCCAGCACCCCCGAGCGGAGCCGAAGCACAGATACGCAGTATTTT.

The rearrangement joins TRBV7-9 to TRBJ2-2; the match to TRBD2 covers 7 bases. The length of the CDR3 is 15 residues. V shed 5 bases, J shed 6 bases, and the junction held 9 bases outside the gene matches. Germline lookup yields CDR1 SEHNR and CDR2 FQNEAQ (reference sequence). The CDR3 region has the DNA TGTGCCAGCAGCCAGCGGGCGGGAGCAGCCGGGGAGCTGTTTTTT. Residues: CASSQRAGAAGELFF.

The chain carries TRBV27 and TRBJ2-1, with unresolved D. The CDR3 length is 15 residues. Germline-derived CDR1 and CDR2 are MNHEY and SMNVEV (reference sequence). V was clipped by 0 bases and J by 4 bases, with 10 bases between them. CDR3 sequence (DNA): TGTGCCAGCAGTTTATCGCCCGGGTCTTACAATGAGCAGTTCTTC. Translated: CASSLSPGSYNEQFF.

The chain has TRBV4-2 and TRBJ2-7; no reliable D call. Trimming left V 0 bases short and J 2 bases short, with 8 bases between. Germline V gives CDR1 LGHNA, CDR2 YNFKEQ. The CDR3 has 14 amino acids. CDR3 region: CASSQEDGAYEQYF. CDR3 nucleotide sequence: TGTGCCAGCAGCCAAGAGGACGGTGCCTACGAGCAGTACTTC.

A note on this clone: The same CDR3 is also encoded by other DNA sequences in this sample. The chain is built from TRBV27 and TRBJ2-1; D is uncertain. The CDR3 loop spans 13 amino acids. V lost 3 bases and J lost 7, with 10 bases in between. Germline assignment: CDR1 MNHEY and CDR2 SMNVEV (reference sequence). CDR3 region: CASSLIGGNEQFF. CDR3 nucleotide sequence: TGTGCCAGCAGTTTGATTGGTGGAAATGAGCAGTTCTTC.

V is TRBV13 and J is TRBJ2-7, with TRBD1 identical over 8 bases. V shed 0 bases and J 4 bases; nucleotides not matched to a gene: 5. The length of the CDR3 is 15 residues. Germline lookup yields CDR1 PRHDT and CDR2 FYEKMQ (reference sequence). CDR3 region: CASSLGRGRRYEQYF. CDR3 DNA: TGTGCCAGCAGCTTAGGCAGGGGGCGACGATACGAGCAGTACTTC. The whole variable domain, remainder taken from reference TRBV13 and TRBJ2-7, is AAGVIQSPRHLIKEKRETATLKCYPIPRHDTVYWYQQGPGQDPQFLISFYEKMQSDKGSIPDRFSAQQFSDYHSELNMSSLELGDSALYFCASSLGRGRRYEQYFGPGTRLTVT.

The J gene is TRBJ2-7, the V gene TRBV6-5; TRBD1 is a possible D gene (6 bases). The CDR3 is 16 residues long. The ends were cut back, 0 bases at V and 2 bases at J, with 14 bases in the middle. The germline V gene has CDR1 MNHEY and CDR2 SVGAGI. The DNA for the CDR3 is TGTGCCAGCAGTTACTCGAGGCCAGGGGAGCCCTACGAGCAGTACTTC. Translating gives CASSYSRPGEPYEQYF.

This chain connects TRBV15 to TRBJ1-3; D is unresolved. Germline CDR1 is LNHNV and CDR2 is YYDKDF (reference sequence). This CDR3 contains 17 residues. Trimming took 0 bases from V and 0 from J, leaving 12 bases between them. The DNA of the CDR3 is TGTGCCACCAGCAGAGATTTAGATGAGAGCTCTGGAAACACCATATATTTT. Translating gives CATSRDLDESSGNTIYF.

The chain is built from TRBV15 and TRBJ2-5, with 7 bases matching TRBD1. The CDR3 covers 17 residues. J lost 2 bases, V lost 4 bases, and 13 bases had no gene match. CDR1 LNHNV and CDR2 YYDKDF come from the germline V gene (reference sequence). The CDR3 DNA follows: TGTGCCACCAGCATGGGAGTGTTTCGACAGGGTCAAGAGACCCAGTACTTC. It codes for CATSMGVFRQGQETQYF.